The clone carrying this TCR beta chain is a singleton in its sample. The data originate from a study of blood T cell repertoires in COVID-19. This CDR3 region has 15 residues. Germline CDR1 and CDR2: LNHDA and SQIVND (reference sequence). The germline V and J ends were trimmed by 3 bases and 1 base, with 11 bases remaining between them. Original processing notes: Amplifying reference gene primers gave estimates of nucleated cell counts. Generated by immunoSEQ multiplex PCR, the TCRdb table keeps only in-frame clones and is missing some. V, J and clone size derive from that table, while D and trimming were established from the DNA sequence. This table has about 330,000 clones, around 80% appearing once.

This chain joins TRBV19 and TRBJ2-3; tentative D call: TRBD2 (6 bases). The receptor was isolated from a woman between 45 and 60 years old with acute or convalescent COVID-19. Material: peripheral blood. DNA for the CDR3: TGTGCCAGTAGTATTTCGGGGGAGGGCACAGATACGCAGTATTTT. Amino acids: CASSISGEGTDTQYF.